This T cell receptor (beta chain) derives from a study of shared clonotypes between healthy human individuals. Tens of thousands of T cell genomes, or about 0.2 ug DNA, went into the sorted-subset replicate PCRs. The table came from immunoSEQ multiplex PCR; TCRdb's copy has only in-frame clones and leaves some out. The table includes over 2 million clones, around 92% detected once. The ends were cut back, 2 bases at V and 7 bases at J, with 14 bases in the middle. CDR1 SEHNR and CDR2 FQNEAQ come from the germline V gene (reference sequence). The CDR3 has 15 amino acids. Sequences were obtained from naive CD4+ T cells from PBMCs. Subset denoted: CD45RA+ positively selected. The sequence was obtained from a man aged 18-30 years in good health. Some clones in this sample may be carry-over from other donors' samples. The genes are TRBV7-9 and TRBJ1-4, with D hard to call. As DNA, the CDR3 is TGTGCCAGCAGCTTATATGACACCTGGGGTGAAAAACTGTTTTTT. Translation: CASSLYDTWGEKLFF.